This T cell receptor (beta chain) was retrieved from a study of response to subunit inactivated influenza vaccine. Study conclusions and caveats: That few new T cells are recruited by each seasonal influenza vaccination was the authors' suggestion.

This clonotype turned up a few times. Its antigen is undetermined. TCRdb recomputed calls from the RT-PCR reads with MiXCR, one row per CDR3 protein. Of 650,000 to 800,000 distinct CDR3 sequences in the sample, approximately 15% were seen once. The germline V gene has CDR1 SGHTA and CDR2 FQGNSA. The CDR3 extends over 14 amino acids. Trimming took off 1 base at V and 2 bases at J, with 8 bases between the two ends. The chain employs TRBV7-2 and TRBJ1-2; D gene unclear. The clonotype was recovered from a man over 45 who received an inactivated influenza vaccine. Material: PBMCs from blood, obtained 14 to 15 days before vaccination. The CDR3 loop is CASSLGGINYGYTF. The CDR3 coding sequence is TGTGCCAGCAGCTTAGGAGGGATAAACTATGGCTACACCTTC.